This T cell receptor beta chain was documented in a study of CD8 T cells in Susac syndrome. With 4 bases removed from V and 6 bases from J, the gap between germline ends came to 13 bases. Germline V lookup: CDR1 SGDLS, CDR2 YYNGEE. This CDR3 has 13 residues. The RNA input was roughly 0.45 to 1 ug, and it was reverse transcribed with random hexamers. One entry per CDR3 protein results from TCRdb running MiXCR on the immunoSEQ multiplex PCR reads. The table has roughly 47,000 distinct CDR3 sequences, almost 95% seen once. The clonotype was recovered from a human donor in good health. This chain links TRBV9 with TRBJ1-1; D gene ambiguous. Source material: CD8+ T cells from PBMCs. The chain's CDR3 is CASSPGSIPEAFF. Written as DNA, the CDR3 is TGTGCCAGCAGCCCCGGATCTATCCCTGAAGCTTTCTTT.